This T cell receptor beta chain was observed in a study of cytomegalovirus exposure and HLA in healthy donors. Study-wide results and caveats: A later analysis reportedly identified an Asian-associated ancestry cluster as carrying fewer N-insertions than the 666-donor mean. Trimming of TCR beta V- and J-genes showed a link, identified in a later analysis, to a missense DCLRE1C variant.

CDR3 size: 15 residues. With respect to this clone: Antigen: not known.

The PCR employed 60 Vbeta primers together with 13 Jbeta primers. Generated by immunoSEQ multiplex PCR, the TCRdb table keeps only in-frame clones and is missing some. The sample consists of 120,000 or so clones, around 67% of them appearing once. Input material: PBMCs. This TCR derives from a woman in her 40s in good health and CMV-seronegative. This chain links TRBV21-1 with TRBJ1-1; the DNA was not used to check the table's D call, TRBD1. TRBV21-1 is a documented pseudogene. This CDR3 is CASSKVWTGCLEAFF. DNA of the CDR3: TGTGCCAGCAGCAAAGTCTGGACAGGGTGCCTTGAAGCTTTCTTT.